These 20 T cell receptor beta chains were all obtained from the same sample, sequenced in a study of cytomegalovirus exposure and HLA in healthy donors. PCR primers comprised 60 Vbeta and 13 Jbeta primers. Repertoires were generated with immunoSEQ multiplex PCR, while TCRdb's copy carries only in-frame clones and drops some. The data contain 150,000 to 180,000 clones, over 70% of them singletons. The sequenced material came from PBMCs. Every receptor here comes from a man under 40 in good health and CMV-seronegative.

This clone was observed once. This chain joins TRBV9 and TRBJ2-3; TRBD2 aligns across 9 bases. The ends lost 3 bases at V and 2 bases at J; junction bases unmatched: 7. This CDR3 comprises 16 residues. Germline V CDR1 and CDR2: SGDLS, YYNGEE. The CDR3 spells CASSAELAGVTDTQYF. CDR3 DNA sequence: TGTGCCAGCAGCGCCGAATTAGCGGGGGTCACAGATACGCAGTATTTT.

CDR3 protein: CSASKEAAQYF. The CDR3 nucleotides are TGCAGTGCTAGTAAAGAGGCTGCCCAGTACTTC. The chain recombines TRBV20-1 with TRBJ2-5; no reliable D call. The CDR3 extends over 11 amino acids. Germline-derived CDR1 and CDR2 are DFQATT and SNEGSKA (reference sequence). The V gene lost 3 bases and the J gene lost 9 bases, with 11 bases spanning the gap.

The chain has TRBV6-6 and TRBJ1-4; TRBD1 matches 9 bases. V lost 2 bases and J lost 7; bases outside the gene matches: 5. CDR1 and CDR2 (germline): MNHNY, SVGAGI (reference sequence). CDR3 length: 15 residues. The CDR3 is CASSYPGQGGEKLFF. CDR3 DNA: TGTGCCAGCAGTTACCCGGGACAGGGAGGTGAAAAACTGTTTTTT.

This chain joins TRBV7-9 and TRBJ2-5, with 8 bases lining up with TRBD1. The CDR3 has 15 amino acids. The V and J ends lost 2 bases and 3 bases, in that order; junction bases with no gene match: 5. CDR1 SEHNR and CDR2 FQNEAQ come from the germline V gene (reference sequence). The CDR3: CASSLRETGEETQYF. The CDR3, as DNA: TGTGCCAGCAGCTTAAGGGAGACAGGGGAAGAGACCCAGTACTTC.

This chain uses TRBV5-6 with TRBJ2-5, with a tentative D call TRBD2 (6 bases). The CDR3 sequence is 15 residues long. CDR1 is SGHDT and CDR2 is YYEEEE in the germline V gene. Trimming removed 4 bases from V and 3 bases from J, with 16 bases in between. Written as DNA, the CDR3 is TGTGCCAGCAGCGGGGGAATGGGGGGAAAAGAGACCCAGTACTTC. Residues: CASSGGMGGKETQYF.

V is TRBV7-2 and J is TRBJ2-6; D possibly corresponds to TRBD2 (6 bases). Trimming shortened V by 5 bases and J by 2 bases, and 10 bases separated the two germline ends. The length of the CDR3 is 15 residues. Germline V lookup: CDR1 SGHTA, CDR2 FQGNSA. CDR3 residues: CASSLGGAGANVLTF. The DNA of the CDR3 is TGTGCCAGCAGCCTGGGGGGAGCTGGGGCCAACGTCCTGACTTTC.

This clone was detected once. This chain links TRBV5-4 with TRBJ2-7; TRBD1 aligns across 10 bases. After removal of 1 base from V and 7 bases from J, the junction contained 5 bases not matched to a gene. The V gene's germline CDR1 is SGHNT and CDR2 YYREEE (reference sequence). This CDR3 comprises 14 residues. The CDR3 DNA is TGTGCCAGCAGCTTGCCGGGACAGGGGAGGGAGCAGTACTTC. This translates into CASSLPGQGREQYF.

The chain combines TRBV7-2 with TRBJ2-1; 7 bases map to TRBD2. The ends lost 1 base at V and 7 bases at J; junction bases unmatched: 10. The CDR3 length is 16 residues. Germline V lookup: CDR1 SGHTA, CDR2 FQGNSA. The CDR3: CASSLESGVPGNEQFF. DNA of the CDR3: TGTGCCAGCAGCTTAGAAAGCGGGGTCCCAGGGAATGAGCAGTTCTTC.

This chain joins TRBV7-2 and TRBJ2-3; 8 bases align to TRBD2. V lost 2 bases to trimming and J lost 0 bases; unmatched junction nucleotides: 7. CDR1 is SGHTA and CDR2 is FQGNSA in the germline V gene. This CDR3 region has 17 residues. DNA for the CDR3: TGTGCCAGCAGCTTACAGTTTGGCGGGGGGAGCACAGATACGCAGTATTTT. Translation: CASSLQFGGGSTDTQYF.

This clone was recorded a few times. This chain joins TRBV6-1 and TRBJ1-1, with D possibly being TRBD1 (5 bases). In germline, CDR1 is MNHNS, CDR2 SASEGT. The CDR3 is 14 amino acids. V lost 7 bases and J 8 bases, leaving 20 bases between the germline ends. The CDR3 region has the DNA TGTGCCAGCACCGGGAGGAGCAGGGAAGAGGAAGCTTTCTTT. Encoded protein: CASTGRSREEEAFF.

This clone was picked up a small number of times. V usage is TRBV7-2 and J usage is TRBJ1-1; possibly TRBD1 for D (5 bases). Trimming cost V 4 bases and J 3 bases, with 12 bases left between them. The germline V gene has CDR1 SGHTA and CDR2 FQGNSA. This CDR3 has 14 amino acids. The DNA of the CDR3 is TGTGCCAGCAGCTCTTTTTCGGGGGACACTGAAGCTTTCTTT. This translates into CASSSFSGDTEAFF.

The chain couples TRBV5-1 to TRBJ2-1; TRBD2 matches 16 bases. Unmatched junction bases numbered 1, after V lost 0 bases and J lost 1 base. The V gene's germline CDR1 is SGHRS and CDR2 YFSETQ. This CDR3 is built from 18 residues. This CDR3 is CASSLEGLAGGSYNEQFF. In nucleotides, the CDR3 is TGCGCCAGCAGCTTGGAGGGACTAGCGGGGGGGTCCTACAATGAGCAGTTCTTC.

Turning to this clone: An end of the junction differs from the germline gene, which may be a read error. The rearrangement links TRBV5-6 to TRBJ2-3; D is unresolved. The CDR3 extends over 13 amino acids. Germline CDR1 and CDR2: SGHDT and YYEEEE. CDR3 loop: CAGSVTPGDTQYF. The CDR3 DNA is TGTGCCGGCAGCGTGACCCCGGGAGATACGCAGTATTTT.

The CDR3 spells CSVPAGETQYF. CDR3 DNA sequence: TGCAGCGTCCCTGCGGGGGAGACCCAGTACTTC. The V gene is TRBV29-1, the J gene TRBJ2-5; possible D gene TRBD2, 6 bases. V lost 6 bases and J lost 5, with 10 bases in between. The germline V gene has CDR1 SQVTM and CDR2 ANQGSEA. The CDR3 has 11 residues.

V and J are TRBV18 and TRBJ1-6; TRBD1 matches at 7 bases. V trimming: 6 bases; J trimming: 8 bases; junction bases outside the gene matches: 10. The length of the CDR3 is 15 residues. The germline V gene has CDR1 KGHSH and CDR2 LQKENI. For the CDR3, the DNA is TGTGCCAGCTCTTTGGAGGGGGCCGTCTATTCACCCCTCCACTTT. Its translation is CASSLEGAVYSPLHF.

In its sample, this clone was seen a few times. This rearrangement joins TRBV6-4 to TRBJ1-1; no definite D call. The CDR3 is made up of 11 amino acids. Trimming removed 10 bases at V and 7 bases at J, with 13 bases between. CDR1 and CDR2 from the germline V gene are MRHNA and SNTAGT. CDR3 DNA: TGTGCCACCAAGGAACGCGGTGAAGCTTTCTTT. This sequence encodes CATKERGEAFF.

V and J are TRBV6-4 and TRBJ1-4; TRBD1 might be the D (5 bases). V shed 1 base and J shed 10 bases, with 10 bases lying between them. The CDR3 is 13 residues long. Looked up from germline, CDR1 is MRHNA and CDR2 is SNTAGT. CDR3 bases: TGTGCCAGCAGTGACTGTGCGGGGGGAAAACTGTTTTTT. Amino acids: CASSDCAGGKLFF.

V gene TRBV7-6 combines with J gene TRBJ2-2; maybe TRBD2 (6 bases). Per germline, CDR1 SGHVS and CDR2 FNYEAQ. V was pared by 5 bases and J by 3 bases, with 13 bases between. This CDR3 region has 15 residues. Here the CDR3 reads CASSPSGPYTGELFF. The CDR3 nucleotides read TGTGCCAGCAGCCCGAGCGGGCCATACACCGGGGAGCTGTTTTTT. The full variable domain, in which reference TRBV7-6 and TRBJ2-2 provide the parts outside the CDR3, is GAGVSQSPRYKVTKRGQDVALRCDPISGHVSLYWYRQALGQGPEFLTYFNYEAQQDKSGLPNDRFSAERPEGSISTLTIQRTEQRDSAMYRCASSPSGPYTGELFFGEGSRLTVL.

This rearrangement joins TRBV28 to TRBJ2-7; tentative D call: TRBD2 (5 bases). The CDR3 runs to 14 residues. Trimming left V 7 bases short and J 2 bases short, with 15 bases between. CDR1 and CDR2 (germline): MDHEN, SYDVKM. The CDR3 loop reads CASTQGGRPYEQYF. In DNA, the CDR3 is TGTGCCAGCACCCAAGGAGGACGGCCCTACGAGCAGTACTTC. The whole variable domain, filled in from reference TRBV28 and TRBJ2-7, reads DVKVTQSSRYLVKRTGEKVFLECVQDMDHENMFWYRQDPGLGLRLIYFSYDVKMKEKGDIPEGYSVSREKKERFSLILESASTNQTSMYLCASTQGGRPYEQYFGPGTRLTVT.

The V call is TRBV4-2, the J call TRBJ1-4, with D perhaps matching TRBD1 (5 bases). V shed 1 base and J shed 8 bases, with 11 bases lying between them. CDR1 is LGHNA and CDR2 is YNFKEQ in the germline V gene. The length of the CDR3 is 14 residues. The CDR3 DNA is TGTGCCAGCAGCCAAGGTAACAGACAGGAAAAACTGTTTTTT. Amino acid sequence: CASSQGNRQEKLFF.